Below, one TCR beta chain is given with its context. The record originates from a study of blood T cell repertoires in COVID-19. Turning to the study itself: Acute and convalescent COVID-19 samples came from the United States, Italy and Spain.

Assay: immunoSEQ multiplex PCR; the TCRdb copy retains only in-frame clones and omits some. This table has approximately 150,000 clones, around four fifths appearing once. J lost 7 bases, V lost 4 bases, and 10 bases had no gene match. CDR1 and CDR2 (germline): LNHDA, SQIVND (reference sequence). The CDR3 extends over 16 amino acids. This rearrangement joins TRBV19 to TRBJ1-6; TRBD1 aligns across 7 bases. The TCR sequence derives from a human donor in a cohort sampled during active COVID-19. The sample comprised peripheral blood. In DNA form, the CDR3 reads TGTGCCAGTAGTACCGCCATGAGGGACAGCAATTCACCCCTCCACTTT. Translation: CASSTAMRDSNSPLHF.